The sequence of this T cell receptor (beta chain) was determined in a study of T cell repertoires and HLA-DP antigens. For the study at large: CD4+ T cells were cocultured with HeLa cells expressing HLA-DP.

Findings and limits, study-wide: Naive and memory CD4+ cells were analysed together, not apart. Pre-culture clonality, 0.04 to 0.045, was far below sorted CD137+ clonality of approximately 0.36.

Deep-resolution sequencing targeted approximately 220,000 T cell genomes in pre-culture CD4+ samples. Produced via immunoSEQ multiplex PCR; TCRdb's table is partial and in-frame only. The sample has about 73,000 clones, around 77% seen once. Details on this clone: Its antigen is undetermined.

This receptor was taken from a man aged 55 to 70 in good health and CMV-seronegative. The material sequenced was CD4+ T cells from PBMCs.

CDR3: CASSGFTNEKLFF. CDR3 bases: TGTGCCAGCAGCGGGTTTACTAATGAAAAACTGTTTTTT. This sequence joins TRBV7-2 and TRBJ1-4; no clear D gene. Per germline, CDR1 SGHTA and CDR2 FQGNSA. The CDR3 has 13 residues. Trimming took off 5 bases at V and 2 bases at J, with 6 bases between the two ends.